Shown below are 27 T cell receptor beta chains from a single sample sequenced in a study of blood T cell repertoires in COVID-19. Assay: immunoSEQ multiplex PCR; the TCRdb copy retains only in-frame clones and omits some. The repertoire consists of some 200,000 clones, with over 75% occurring once and the leading ten covering 3% to 3.5%. The sequencing input was PBMCs or T cells enriched from blood (not recorded which). These receptors were collected from a woman younger than 35 in a cohort exposed to, infected with or recovered from COVID-19 (not recorded which).

This rearrangement joins TRBV6-2 or TRBV6-3 to TRBJ1-6, with D possibly being TRBD1 (6 bases). Trimming took off 6 bases at V and 0 bases at J, with 15 bases between the two ends. The germline gives CDR1 MNHEY, CDR2 SVGEGT. The CDR3 extends over 17 amino acids. The CDR3 spells CASSRGQLSSYNSPLHF. In DNA form, the CDR3 reads TGTGCCAGCAGCCGAGGACAGCTTAGCTCCTATAATTCACCCCTCCACTTT.

V gene TRBV11-2 combines with J gene TRBJ1-3; 7 bases map to TRBD1. CDR3 length: 15 amino acids. The germline V gene encodes CDR1 SGHAT and CDR2 FQNNGV. Germline trimming cut 4 bases from V and 1 base from J; bases unmatched to any gene: 4. The CDR3 DNA is TGTGCCAGCAGCTCAGGGGGGCGTTCTGGAAACACCATATATTTT. Amino acid sequence: CASSSGGRSGNTIYF.

V and J are TRBV19 and TRBJ1-5; maybe TRBD1 (5 bases). This CDR3 comprises 16 residues. The V and J ends lost 3 bases and 1 base respectively, with 13 bases between them. Germline CDR1 and CDR2: LNHDA and SQIVND (reference sequence). CDR3 nucleotides: TGTGCCAGTAGTATTAACGTAGGGGTGAGCAATCAGCCCCAGCATTTT. The encoded protein is CASSINVGVSNQPQHF.

The genes are TRBV19 and TRBJ1-2; the match to TRBD1 covers 8 bases. Germline-derived CDR1 and CDR2 are LNHDA and SQIVND (reference sequence). V was pared by 4 bases and J by 4 bases, with 8 bases of the junction left unmatched. The CDR3 runs to 15 residues. The CDR3 spells CASSTGQATFYGYTF. DNA for the CDR3: TGTGCCAGTAGTACGGGACAGGCAACTTTCTATGGCTACACCTTC. The full variable domain, with the rest looked up from reference TRBV19 and TRBJ1-2, is DGGITQSPKYLFRKEGQNVTLSCEQNLNHDAMYWYRQDPGQGLRLIYYSQIVNDFQKGDIAEGYSVSREKKESFPLTVTSAQKNPTAFYLCASSTGQATFYGYTFGSGTRLTVV.

This clone was detected once. The rearrangement uses TRBV28 and TRBJ1-1, with TRBD1 matching over 7 bases. Looked up from germline, CDR1 is MDHEN and CDR2 is SYDVKM. CDR3 length equals 15 residues. Trimming at V came to 6 bases and at J to 2 bases, leaving 9 bases not matched to a gene. This CDR3 is CASRLGSGGNTEAFF. The CDR3 coding sequence is TGTGCCAGCAGACTAGGGTCAGGGGGAAACACTGAAGCTTTCTTT.

The chain combines TRBV5-1 with TRBJ2-1; 13 bases match TRBD2. With 1 base clipped from V and 6 bases from J, the junction kept 1 base outside the gene matches. The CDR3 loop spans 15 amino acids. CDR1 is SGHRS and CDR2 is YFSETQ in the germline V gene. CDR3 loop: CASSLTSGRANEQFF. CDR3 in DNA: TGCGCCAGCAGCTTGACTAGCGGGAGGGCCAATGAGCAGTTCTTC.

V and J are TRBV2 and TRBJ1-1, with 10 nucleotides matching TRBD1. The V gene's germline CDR1 is SNHLY and CDR2 FYNNEI. The J segment lost 1 base and the V segment lost 10 bases, leaving 9 bases of the junction unmatched. The CDR3 has 15 amino acids. The CDR3 region is CATLARTGGNTEAFF. CDR3 sequence (DNA): TGTGCCACCCTGGCGAGGACAGGGGGGAACACTGAAGCTTTCTTT.

DNA for the CDR3: TGTGCCAGCAGCCAAGATGAGGGACAGCCCCAGCATTTT. Translating it yields CASSQDEGQPQHF. The chain carries TRBV3-1 (or the pseudogene TRBV3-2) and TRBJ1-5; D unresolved. V gave up 0 bases and J gave up 7 bases, with 7 bases separating them. The CDR3 has 13 residues. CDR1 and CDR2 from the germline V gene are LGHDT and YNNKEL (reference sequence).

The rearrangement uses TRBV11-3 and TRBJ2-1; TRBD2 matches at 8 bases. V was pared by 3 bases and J by 6 bases, with 4 bases of the junction left unmatched. CDR1 is SGHNT and CDR2 is YENEEA in the germline V gene. There are 14 residues in the CDR3. DNA for the CDR3: TGTGCCAGCAGCTTCGCCGGGACTAGCAATGAGCAGTTCTTC. Protein: CASSFAGTSNEQFF.

Points on this clone: Other DNA variants within this sample encode the same CDR3. The chain is built from TRBV19 and TRBJ2-3; 10 bases are a match to TRBD2. Germline V lookup: CDR1 LNHDA, CDR2 SQIVND (reference sequence). This CDR3 comprises 15 residues. V lost 5 bases to trimming and J lost 0 bases; unmatched junction nucleotides: 2. CDR3 loop: CASSVTSGSTDTQYF. The CDR3 nucleotides read TGTGCCAGTAGTGTGACTAGCGGGAGCACAGATACGCAGTATTTT.

The V and J genes are TRBV20-1 and TRBJ1-2; D is undetermined. Per germline, CDR1 DFQATT and CDR2 SNEGSKA (reference sequence). Trimming took off 0 bases at V and 7 bases at J, with 6 bases between the two ends. The CDR3 loop spans 11 amino acids. In DNA form, the CDR3 reads TGCAGTGCTAGAGATTTCCGTGGCTACACCTTC. This gives the protein CSARDFRGYTF.

V is TRBV13 and J is TRBJ2-7, with 10 bases identical to TRBD2. The CDR3 length is 15 residues. The germline gives CDR1 PRHDT, CDR2 FYEKMQ (reference sequence). V lost 7 bases, J lost 2 bases, and 8 bases stayed unmatched. The chain's CDR3 is CASTHSGRPTYEQYF. CDR3 bases: TGTGCCAGCACCCATAGCGGGAGGCCAACCTACGAGCAGTACTTC.

The genes are TRBV5-4 and TRBJ2-5; D not resolved. V was clipped by 2 bases and J by 5 bases, with 19 bases between them. Germline-derived CDR1 and CDR2 are SGHNT and YYREEE (reference sequence). This CDR3 spans 16 amino acids. The CDR3 bases are TGTGCCAGCAGCTTAGTTCTCGGAGAAGGCCGCGAGACCCAGTACTTC. Translated: CASSLVLGEGRETQYF.

The chain combines TRBV19 with TRBJ2-2; D may be TRBD2 (6 bases). Germline loops: CDR1 LNHDA, CDR2 SQIVND (reference sequence). CDR3 size: 15 residues. V was clipped by 5 bases and J by 1 base, with 11 bases between them. The CDR3: CASSGGAVNTGELFF. The CDR3, as DNA: TGTGCCAGTAGTGGAGGGGCAGTGAACACCGGGGAGCTGTTTTTT.

This sequence joins TRBV11-2 and TRBJ2-7, with TRBD1 matching over 10 bases. Germline CDR1 and CDR2: SGHAT and FQNNGV. The V segment lost 6 bases and the J segment 6 bases; nucleotides outside the gene matches: 17. The CDR3 is made up of 17 amino acids. The CDR3 region is CASRPSRDRGKRGEQYF. The DNA of the CDR3 is TGTGCCAGCAGACCATCCCGGGACAGGGGAAAGAGGGGCGAGCAGTACTTC.

J is TRBJ2-1 and V is TRBV5-4; TRBD1 matches 7 bases. The junction had 5 bases not matched to a gene; V was cut back by 5 bases and J by 3 bases. The CDR3 loop spans 14 amino acids. Germline V gene lookup returns CDR1 SGHNT and CDR2 YYREEE (reference sequence). The chain's CDR3 is CASSPGTVYNEQFF. For the CDR3, the DNA is TGTGCCAGCAGTCCCGGGACAGTCTACAATGAGCAGTTCTTC.

The chain carries TRBV7-8 and TRBJ1-6, with D possibly being TRBD1 (6 bases). The length of the CDR3 is 13 residues. Germline V gene lookup returns CDR1 SGHVS and CDR2 FQNEAQ. V lost 2 bases, J lost 18 bases, and 17 bases lay in between. The CDR3 nucleotides are TGTGCCAGCAGCTTAAAGACAGGCCTAGGTTCCCACTTT. Its translation is CASSLKTGLGSHF. The entire variable domain, with the rest obtained from reference TRBV7-8 and TRBJ1-6, is as follows: GAGVSQSPRYKVAKRGQDVALRCDPISGHVSLFWYQQALGQGPEFLTYFQNEAQLDKSGLPSDRFFAERPEGSVSTLKIQRTQQEDSAVYLCASSLKTGLGSHFGNGTRLTVT.

This chain joins TRBV4-1 and TRBJ1-6; D possibly corresponds to TRBD1 (5 bases). This CDR3 has 15 amino acids. CDR1 and CDR2 (germline): MGHRA, YSYEKL. Trimming removed 4 bases from V and 9 bases from J, with 16 bases in between. CDR3 loop: CASSRIGAGGSPLHF. DNA of the CDR3: TGCGCCAGCAGCCGGATAGGGGCCGGGGGTTCACCCCTCCACTTT.

The V call is TRBV11-2, the J call TRBJ1-6; 7 nucleotides line up with TRBD1. V shed 4 bases, J shed 2 bases, and the junction held 2 bases outside the gene matches. The germline V gene has CDR1 SGHAT and CDR2 FQNNGV. There are 15 residues in the CDR3. The CDR3 sequence is CASSSGQPYNSPLHF. CDR3 in DNA: TGTGCCAGCAGCTCGGGACAGCCCTATAATTCACCCCTCCACTTT.

This chain links TRBV18 with TRBJ1-5; 7 nucleotides match TRBD1. CDR1 and CDR2 (germline): KGHSH, LQKENI. This CDR3 is built from 15 residues. The junction had 4 bases not matched to a gene; V was cut back by 2 bases and J by 3 bases. The CDR3, as DNA: TGTGCCAGCTCACCAAGAACAGGGGACAATCAGCCCCAGCATTTT. This encodes CASSPRTGDNQPQHF.

The genes are TRBV4-1 and TRBJ2-4; possibly TRBD2 for D (5 bases). Looked up from germline, CDR1 is MGHRA and CDR2 is YSYEKL. The CDR3 length is 16 residues. The V and J ends lost 0 bases and 3 bases respectively, with 12 bases between them. The CDR3 bases are TGCGCCAGCAGCCAAGAAGGCGGGTTCGGCAAAAACATTCAGTACTTC. Its translation is CASSQEGGFGKNIQYF.

The chain's CDR3 is CASSPDRGPGTEAFF. Written as DNA, the CDR3 is TGTGCCAGCTCACCCGACAGGGGGCCTGGCACTGAAGCTTTCTTT. The genes are TRBV18 and TRBJ1-1; 10 bases are a match to TRBD1. The CDR3 has 15 amino acids. CDR1 and CDR2 from the germline V gene are KGHSH and LQKENI. J was trimmed by 4 bases and V by 3 bases; bases with no gene match: 5.

V is TRBV5-1 and J is TRBJ1-1; 7 bases line up with TRBD1. The V gene's germline CDR1 is SGHRS and CDR2 YFSETQ. J was trimmed by 1 base and V by 4 bases; bases with no gene match: 4. This CDR3 region has 14 residues. In DNA, the CDR3 is TGCGCCAGCAGCCCTGGGACAGAGAACACTGAAGCTTTCTTT. It encodes CASSPGTENTEAFF.

The rearrangement uses TRBV7-9 and TRBJ2-1; 12 nucleotides agree with TRBD1. This CDR3 has 17 amino acids. V gave up 1 base and J gave up 6 bases; unmatched junction bases: 7. Germline V gene lookup returns CDR1 SEHNR and CDR2 FQNEAQ (reference sequence). The chain's CDR3 is CASSLDLGTGGSNEQFF. In nucleotides, the CDR3 is TGTGCCAGCAGCTTAGATCTCGGGACAGGGGGCTCCAATGAGCAGTTCTTC.

The rearrangement uses TRBV4-1 and TRBJ2-1; D may be TRBD2 (6 bases). The CDR3 runs to 13 residues. CDR1 MGHRA and CDR2 YSYEKL come from the germline V gene. Trimming stripped 2 bases from V and 13 bases from J, with 15 bases between. The CDR3: CASSQPSGTRQFF. For the CDR3, the DNA is TGCGCCAGCAGCCAACCCTCCGGGACTCGTCAGTTCTTC.

This chain connects TRBV27 to TRBJ2-7, with 14 bases identical to TRBD2. V lost 5 bases, J lost 3 bases, and 6 bases stayed unmatched. The CDR3 is 16 amino acids. Germline values: CDR1 MNHEY, CDR2 SMNVEV (reference sequence). The CDR3, as DNA: TGTGCCAGCAGTGGACTAGCGGGAGGCGGGGTCTACGAGCAGTACTTC. It yields the protein CASSGLAGGGVYEQYF.

V is TRBV14 and J is TRBJ2-3; 7 bases agree with TRBD1. Trimming took 4 bases from V and 6 from J; bases not matched to a gene: 7. CDR1 and CDR2 from the germline V gene are SGHDN and FVKESK. The CDR3 contains 14 residues. CDR3 amino acids: CASSPLTGADTQYF. Written as DNA, the CDR3 is TGTGCCAGCAGCCCATTAACAGGGGCCGATACGCAGTATTTT.